Below, 16 T cell receptor beta chains from the same sample are listed, as sequenced in a study of radiotherapy plus CTLA-4 blockade in lung cancer. The protocol was immunoSEQ multiplex PCR, while the TCRdb copy is restricted to in-frame clones and leaves out a portion. The table lists approximately 110,000 clones, more than 75% of them singletons. The source was peripheral blood, collected from a patient treated with radiotherapy plus ipilimumab. These TCRs come from a human donor with non-small cell lung cancer that progressed on radiotherapy plus ipilimumab. Some clones in this sample may be carry-over from other donors' samples.

V and J are TRBV7-9 and TRBJ1-1; TRBD1 might be the D (5 bases). Trimming took off 1 base at V and 3 bases at J, with 9 bases between the two ends. The CDR3 covers 14 residues. In germline, CDR1 is SEHNR, CDR2 FQNEAQ (reference sequence). As DNA, the CDR3 is TGTGCCAGCAGCTTAGTTGGGGGGGACACTGAAGCTTTCTTT. Protein sequence: CASSLVGGDTEAFF.

The chain carries TRBV27 and TRBJ2-1; 9 bases match TRBD1. The CDR3 consists of 13 residues. Germline assignment: CDR1 MNHEY and CDR2 SMNVEV (reference sequence). With V trimmed by 3 bases and J by 11 bases, 5 bases remained unmatched. The CDR3 sequence: CASSFPTGGKQFF. CDR3 DNA: TGTGCCAGCAGTTTTCCCACAGGGGGCAAGCAGTTCTTC.

This rearrangement joins TRBV28 to TRBJ2-4, with D possibly TRBD2 on 6 matching bases. With 1 base removed from V and 5 bases from J, the gap between germline ends came to 15 bases. The germline V gene has CDR1 MDHEN and CDR2 SYDVKM. CDR3 size: 16 residues. The DNA of the CDR3 is TGTGCCAGCAGTTTATATCCGGGGGTACGGGAAAACATTCAGTACTTC. Translating gives CASSLYPGVRENIQYF.

Regarding this clone: This specimen includes other DNA sequences encoding the same CDR3. The chain carries TRBV5-1 and TRBJ2-7, with D possibly TRBD1 on 6 matching bases. The CDR3 has 14 residues. Germline V CDR1 and CDR2: SGHRS, YFSETQ. Trimming left V 0 bases short and J 2 bases short, with 9 bases between. This CDR3 is CASSLGQAPYEQYF. CDR3 in DNA: TGCGCCAGCAGCTTGGGACAGGCACCCTACGAGCAGTACTTC. Drawing the rest from reference TRBV5-1 and TRBJ2-7, the complete variable domain is KAGVTQTPRYLIKTRGQQVTLSCSPISGHRSVSWYQQTPGQGLQFLFEYFSETQRNKGNFPGRFSGRQFSNSRSEMNVSTLELGDSALYLCASSLGQAPYEQYFGPGTRLTVT.

V usage is TRBV7-2 and J usage is TRBJ1-3; no reliable D call. Trimming cost V 2 bases and J 0 bases, with 2 bases left between them. Germline assignment: CDR1 SGHTA and CDR2 FQGNSA. The CDR3 loop spans 13 amino acids. CDR3 sequence (DNA): TGTGCCAGCAGCTTATACTCTGGAAACACCATATATTTT. Its translation is CASSLYSGNTIYF.

Judged by abundance, this clone is medium-sized. The chain carries TRBV4-3 and TRBJ2-2, with 9 bases that match TRBD1. The V and J ends lost 4 bases and 5 bases, in that order; junction bases with no gene match: 11. Germline V gene sequence: CDR1 LGHNA, CDR2 YSLEER. The CDR3 is made up of 17 amino acids. CDR3 region: CASSPSIGQGRTGELFF. Written as DNA, the CDR3 is TGCGCCAGCAGCCCCTCAATTGGACAGGGGAGGACCGGGGAGCTGTTTTTT.

V usage is TRBV27 and J usage is TRBJ2-7, with D perhaps TRBD1 (6 bases). Deletions cut 9 bases from V and 5 bases from J, with 14 bases between. Germline loops: CDR1 MNHEY, CDR2 SMNVEV (reference sequence). The CDR3 is 12 amino acids. The chain's CDR3 is CARKGVLDEQYF. In DNA form, the CDR3 reads TGTGCCAGAAAGGGGGTCTTGGACGAGCAGTACTTC.

The V gene is TRBV5-6, the J gene TRBJ1-6, with no clear D. Trimming cost V 0 bases and J 10 bases, with 17 bases left between them. The CDR3 loop spans 16 amino acids. Germline V gives CDR1 SGHDT, CDR2 YYEEEE. CDR3 sequence reads: CASSLAWSPASSPLHF. DNA for the CDR3: TGTGCCAGCAGCTTGGCGTGGTCCCCCGCGTCCTCACCCCTCCACTTT. Variable domain in full (rest from reference TRBV5-6 and TRBJ1-6): DAGVTQSPTHLIKTRGQQVTLRCSPKSGHDTVSWYQQALGQGPQFIFQYYEEEERQRGNFPDRFSGHQFPNYSSELNVNALLLGDSALYLCASSLAWSPASSPLHFGNGTRLTVT.

The gene calls are TRBV11-2 and TRBJ2-1, with D unclear. Per the germline V gene, CDR1 is SGHAT and CDR2 is FQNNGV. V dropped 6 bases and J dropped 5 bases, with 8 bases sitting between them. The length of the CDR3 is 12 residues. In DNA form, the CDR3 reads TGTGCCAGCAGGAAAACGGACAATGAGCAGTTCTTC. Amino acids: CASRKTDNEQFF.

About this clone itself: Additional DNA sequences in this sample encode the identical CDR3. The chain employs TRBV9 and TRBJ2-1, with 8 bases that match TRBD2. The CDR3 consists of 15 residues. J gave up 8 bases and V 3 bases, and 10 bases lay outside the gene matches. CDR1 SGDLS and CDR2 YYNGEE come from the germline V gene. CDR3 protein: CASSANVRGEYEQFF. In nucleotides, the CDR3 is TGTGCCAGCAGCGCGAACGTGCGGGGGGAGTATGAGCAGTTCTTC.

Notes on this clone: One end of the junction varies from germline; a read error may be responsible. This CDR3 is CASSAEGDIGPF. The CDR3 DNA is TGTGCCAGCAGCGCCGAGGGGGACATTGGCCCCTTT. The rearrangement joins TRBV7-6 to TRBJ1-6; D perhaps matches TRBD1 (6 bases). This CDR3 is 12 amino acids long. Germline assignment: CDR1 SGHVS and CDR2 FNYEAQ. Full variable domain (rest looked up from reference TRBV7-6 and TRBJ1-6): GAGVSQSPRYKVTKRGQDVALRCDPISGHVSLYWYRQALGQGPEFLTYFNYEAQQDKSGLPNDRFSAERPEGSISTLTIQRTEQRDSAMYRCASSAEGDIGPFGNGTRLTVT.

The genes are TRBV5-1 and TRBJ2-5; 7 bases are a match to TRBD2. Germline assignment: CDR1 SGHRS and CDR2 YFSETQ. With V trimmed by 3 bases and J by 5 bases, 7 bases remained unmatched. CDR3 length equals 14 residues. The DNA for the CDR3 is TGCGCCAGCAGCTCCGCGGGGGAGAGGGAGACCCAGTACTTC. It specifies CASSSAGERETQYF.

J is TRBJ1-2 and V is TRBV5-5; no firm D call. CDR1 and CDR2 (germline): SGHKS, YYEKEE (reference sequence). V lost 0 bases and J 4 bases, leaving 13 bases between the germline ends. This CDR3 has 15 residues. The CDR3 bases are TGTGCCAGCAGCTTGGATCCCGGGATTGCCTATGGCTACACCTTC. Amino acids: CASSLDPGIAYGYTF.

The chain couples TRBV6-4 to TRBJ1-4; D might be TRBD1 (5 bases). This CDR3 comprises 14 residues. CDR1 is MRHNA and CDR2 is SNTAGT in the germline V gene. The V and J ends lost 10 bases and 7 bases respectively, with 19 bases between them. The DNA of the CDR3 is TGTGCCACCTCCGGGATCAGCACAGGTGAAAAACTGTTTTTT. Protein: CATSGISTGEKLFF.

The rearrangement links TRBV5-1 to TRBJ2-7; D unclear. The CDR3 contains 15 residues. The germline gives CDR1 SGHRS, CDR2 YFSETQ. V was cut by 4 bases and J by 3 bases, with 17 bases left in between. CDR3 DNA sequence: TGCGCCAGCAGCCCGTCGATGGGGATGGACTACGAGCAGTACTTC. Its translation: CASSPSMGMDYEQYF.

This clone has a single count. The chain uses TRBV5-6 and TRBJ2-1; 7 bases line up with TRBD1. Unmatched junction bases numbered 5, after V lost 3 bases and J lost 2 bases. The CDR3 length is 15 residues. From germline, CDR1 is SGHDT and CDR2 YYEEEE. The CDR3 region is CASSYGTVAYNEQFF. DNA of the CDR3: TGTGCCAGCAGCTACGGGACAGTAGCCTACAATGAGCAGTTCTTC.